Presented here are 19 T cell receptor beta chains from one specimen sequenced in a study of T cells after yellow fever vaccination. TCRdb re-called the 5' RACE reads with MiXCR, one entry per CDR3 protein. Here the sample spans about 320,000 distinct CDR3 sequences, approximately 12% being singletons. The sample in question was CD4+ T cells sorted from PBMCs, obtained 45 days after the yellow fever booster vaccination. Receptor source: a man between 18 and 35 years old who received the YFV17D yellow fever vaccine.

The chain links TRBV5-1 to TRBJ1-2, with D perhaps TRBD1 (5 bases). The germline V gene has CDR1 SGHRS and CDR2 YFSETQ. Trimming took 0 bases from V and 4 from J, leaving 10 bases between them. The CDR3 contains 14 residues. The CDR3 region has the DNA TGCGCCAGCAGCTTGGGGGACGGAATCTATGGCTACACCTTC. Protein product: CASSLGDGIYGYTF.

This clonotype appeared many times. CDR3 nucleotides: TGCAGTGCTACTCTAGCGGGGGGGGTCGGCCGGGAGCTGTTTTTT. It specifies CSATLAGGVGRELFF. The chain carries TRBV20-1 and TRBJ2-2; 12 nucleotides match TRBD2. The J segment lost 9 bases and the V segment lost 4 bases, leaving 9 bases of the junction unmatched. CDR3 size: 15 residues. CDR1 and CDR2 (germline): DFQATT, SNEGSKA (reference sequence).

The gene calls are TRBV15 and TRBJ2-3; 10 bases map to TRBD2. After removal of 0 bases from V and 2 bases from J, the junction contained 8 bases not matched to a gene. CDR1 is LNHNV and CDR2 is YYDKDF in the germline V gene (reference sequence). This CDR3 comprises 18 residues. The CDR3 DNA reads as TGTGCCACCAGCAGAGATGGGTCTAGCGGGGGACCCACAGATACGCAGTATTTT. Its translation: CATSRDGSSGGPTDTQYF.

This clonotype was counted a few times. J is TRBJ2-1 and V is TRBV7-2; 10 nucleotides align to TRBD1. The CDR3 length is 16 residues. Trimming at V came to 6 bases and at J to 8 bases, leaving 13 bases not matched to a gene. CDR1 and CDR2 (germline): SGHTA, FQGNSA. The CDR3 here is CASSRYNSGQGYEQFF. The CDR3 DNA reads as TGTGCCAGCAGTCGCTATAACTCGGGACAGGGGTATGAGCAGTTCTTC.

A few counts support this clonotype. The chain employs TRBV7-2 and TRBJ2-2; TRBD1 agrees at 7 bases. Germline V gene lookup returns CDR1 SGHTA and CDR2 FQGNSA. The V gene end was trimmed by 1 base and the J gene end by 2 bases; junction bases not matched to a gene: 4. The CDR3 loop spans 16 amino acids. The CDR3 coding sequence is TGTGCCAGCAGCTTAGGAGGGGGCCTAAACACCGGGGAGCTGTTTTTT. Its translation: CASSLGGGLNTGELFF.

This clonotype was counted between two and nine times. This chain links TRBV4-3 with TRBJ2-1; 7 bases line up with TRBD1. Per germline, CDR1 LGHNA and CDR2 YSLEER. The CDR3 contains 14 residues. V shed 6 bases and J 8 bases; nucleotides not matched to a gene: 10. The CDR3, as DNA: TGCGCCAGCAGACGAACCCGACAGGGAGATGAGCAGTTCTTC. Translation gives CASRRTRQGDEQFF.

This chain uses TRBV6-5 with TRBJ2-7; D perhaps matches TRBD2 (7 bases). The CDR3 is made up of 14 amino acids. Trimming pared 6 bases from V and 3 bases from J, leaving 15 bases between. Germline V gene sequence: CDR1 MNHEY, CDR2 SVGAGI. As DNA, the CDR3 is TGTGCCAGCAGCCGGGGAGGGGGAGGCTACGAGCAGTACTTC. Translated: CASSRGGGGYEQYF.

The gene calls are TRBV2 and TRBJ2-7; TRBD2 is a possible D gene (5 bases). Trimming stripped 8 bases from V and 4 bases from J, with 9 bases between. The CDR3 contains 11 residues. CDR1 and CDR2 (germline): SNHLY, FYNNEI. This chain's CDR3 is CASGLAYEQYV. The DNA for the CDR3 is TGTGCCAGCGGGCTAGCTTACGAGCAGTACGTC.

The V call is TRBV20-1, the J call TRBJ1-1; 8 bases line up with TRBD1. J was trimmed by 3 bases and V by 5 bases; bases with no gene match: 5. The CDR3 spans 13 residues. CDR1 and CDR2 (germline): DFQATT, SNEGSKA (reference sequence). In nucleotides, the CDR3 is TGCAGTGCTCAAACAGGGGGGGACACTGAAGCTTTCTTT. This codes for CSAQTGGDTEAFF.

The table lists this clonotype with a few counts. This chain links TRBV6-5 with TRBJ2-1; TRBD2 agrees at 8 bases. Germline-derived CDR1 and CDR2 are MNHEY and SVGAGI. This CDR3 region has 16 residues. The J segment lost 4 bases and the V segment lost 2 bases, leaving 7 bases of the junction unmatched. The CDR3 region is CASSYIAGRGYNEQFF. In DNA, the CDR3 is TGTGCCAGCAGTTACATAGCGGGGAGGGGGTACAATGAGCAGTTCTTC.

Details on this clonotype: One end of the junction varies from germline; a read error may be responsible. V is TRBV7-7 and J is TRBJ2-3; 9 positions agree with TRBD2. Germline CDR1 SSHAT, CDR2 FNYEAQ (reference sequence). CDR3 length: 15 residues. CDR3 sequence (DNA): TGTGCTAGCAGCCAGACGCGGGGGGGTTTTGATACGCAGTATTTT. It codes for CASSQTRGGFDTQYF. Complete variable domain (other parts from reference TRBV7-7 and TRBJ2-3): GAGVSQSPRYKVTKRGQDVTLRCDPISSHATLYWYQQALGQGPEFLTYFNYEAQPDKSGLPSDRFSAERPEGSISTLTIQRTEQRDSAMYRCASSQTRGGFDTQYFGPGTRLTVL.

This clonotype was seen ten or more times. The V and J genes are TRBV7-8 and TRBJ1-1; D uncertain. CDR3 size: 16 residues. Germline CDR1 is SGHVS and CDR2 is FQNEAQ. V lost 1 base, J lost 0 bases, and 12 bases lay in between. The CDR3 nucleotides are TGTGCCAGCAGCTTAGGGGGAGAAGGGATGAACACTGAAGCTTTCTTT. This gives the protein CASSLGGEGMNTEAFF.

This clonotype has a handful of counts. The chain recombines TRBV5-1 with TRBJ1-2; weak D call: TRBD1 (5 bases). V was cut by 3 bases and J by 0 bases, with 12 bases left in between. Per the germline V gene, CDR1 is SGHRS and CDR2 is YFSETQ. The CDR3 is made up of 15 amino acids. CDR3 loop: CASSSEPGANYGYTF. The CDR3, as DNA: TGCGCCAGCAGCTCCGAACCGGGGGCTAACTATGGCTACACCTTC.

V and J are TRBV20-1 and TRBJ2-7; 7 nucleotides agree with TRBD2. The germline gives CDR1 DFQATT, CDR2 SNEGSKA (reference sequence). The CDR3 totals 13 residues. The ends lost 1 base at V and 5 bases at J; junction bases unmatched: 5. As DNA, the CDR3 is TGCAGTGCTAGAGCAACTGGGGGGGACGAGCAGTACGTC. Translating gives CSARATGGDEQYV.

There are a few counts of this clonotype. V is TRBV5-1 and J is TRBJ2-7, with 13 bases matching TRBD2. The CDR3 contains 17 residues. V lost 5 bases to trimming and J lost 2 bases; unmatched junction nucleotides: 10. CDR1 and CDR2 (germline): SGHRS, YFSETQ. The CDR3 protein is CASRWTSGGSDTYEQYF. The CDR3 DNA reads as TGCGCCAGCAGATGGACTAGCGGGGGCTCGGATACCTACGAGCAGTACTTC.

V and J are TRBV18 and TRBJ1-2, with 7 bases matching TRBD1. This CDR3 is 15 amino acids long. The germline V gene has CDR1 KGHSH and CDR2 LQKENI. V was clipped by 1 base and J by 7 bases; unmatched bases: 9. CDR3 sequence (DNA): TGTGCCAGCTCACCACTCGGGCAGGGGGAAGTTGGCTACACCTTC. Translated: CASSPLGQGEVGYTF.

The CDR3 protein is CASSPMDLATNEKLFF. As DNA, the CDR3 is TGTGCCAGCTCACCAATGGACTTAGCAACTAATGAAAAACTGTTTTTT. The chain carries TRBV18 and TRBJ1-4; D unclear. V gave up 2 bases and J gave up 0 bases, with 10 bases separating them. The CDR3 length is 16 residues. Looked up from germline, CDR1 is KGHSH and CDR2 is LQKENI.

The gene calls are TRBV6-5 and TRBJ1-2, with 7 bases lining up with TRBD1. The CDR3 runs 11 residues. The germline CDR1 and CDR2 sequences are MNHEY and SVGAGI. Trimming took 10 bases from V and 7 from J; bases not matched to a gene: 6. The CDR3 DNA reads as TGTGCCATCGCAGGGGGAGGTGGCTACACCTTC. Its protein is CAIAGGGGYTF.

The chain links TRBV7-9 to TRBJ2-1; 10 bases fit TRBD2. The CDR3 runs to 16 residues. The V segment lost 1 base and the J segment 5 bases; nucleotides outside the gene matches: 5. Germline V gene lookup returns CDR1 SEHNR and CDR2 FQNEAQ (reference sequence). The CDR3 is CASSLDRTSGDNEQFF. CDR3 sequence (DNA): TGTGCCAGCAGCTTAGACAGGACTAGCGGTGACAATGAGCAGTTCTTC.